Below, one TCR beta chain is given with its context. Antigen specificity is unknown. Use of 60 Vbeta and 13 Jbeta primers characterized the PCR. TCRdb's table, derived via immunoSEQ multiplex PCR, lists solely in-frame clones and lacks some. This table has 220,000 or so clones, more than 60% appearing once. The CDR3 runs 15 residues. CDR1 is LNHDA and CDR2 is SQIVND in the germline V gene (reference sequence). V trimming: 5 bases; J trimming: 11 bases; junction bases outside the gene matches: 17. This specimen comes from a study of cytomegalovirus exposure and HLA in healthy donors. Regarding the study as a whole: Most TCR sequences proved rare, with some public TCRs found in many donors.

This sequence joins TRBV19 and TRBJ2-5; TRBD1 aligns across 7 bases. The sequence came from a man aged 45-65 years in good health and CMV-seronegative. The specimen was PBMCs. The DNA of the CDR3 is TGTGCCAGTAGTGCTGGGACAGTGGGCTATAATGAGCAGTACTTC. Protein product: CASSAGTVGYNEQYF.